This note documents a single T cell receptor beta chain sequence. The Seattle patients joined while their infection was active and were tracked longitudinally afterward. CDR3 length equals 16 residues. The germline gives CDR1 LNHDA, CDR2 SQIVND (reference sequence). The J segment lost 8 bases and the V segment lost 3 bases, leaving 6 bases of the junction unmatched. The data belong to a study of blood T cell repertoires in COVID-19. Study-level information: Specimens from acute and convalescent COVID-19 originated in the United States, Italy and Spain. In each case, the material was cDNA or gDNA derived from T cells, B-cell-depleted T cells, or PBMCs.

Data came from immunoSEQ multiplex PCR; TCRdb stores just in-frame clones and leaves some out. This sample has approximately 480,000 clones, with approximately 89% found just once. V is TRBV19 and J is TRBJ2-1; the match to TRBD2 covers 14 bases. Material: peripheral blood. The sequence was collected from a man aged 18 to 29 with COVID-19, enrolled during active disease. The CDR3 is CASSIAGTSGSYEQFF. Written as DNA, the CDR3 is TGTGCCAGTAGTATCGCCGGGACTAGCGGGAGCTATGAGCAGTTCTTC.